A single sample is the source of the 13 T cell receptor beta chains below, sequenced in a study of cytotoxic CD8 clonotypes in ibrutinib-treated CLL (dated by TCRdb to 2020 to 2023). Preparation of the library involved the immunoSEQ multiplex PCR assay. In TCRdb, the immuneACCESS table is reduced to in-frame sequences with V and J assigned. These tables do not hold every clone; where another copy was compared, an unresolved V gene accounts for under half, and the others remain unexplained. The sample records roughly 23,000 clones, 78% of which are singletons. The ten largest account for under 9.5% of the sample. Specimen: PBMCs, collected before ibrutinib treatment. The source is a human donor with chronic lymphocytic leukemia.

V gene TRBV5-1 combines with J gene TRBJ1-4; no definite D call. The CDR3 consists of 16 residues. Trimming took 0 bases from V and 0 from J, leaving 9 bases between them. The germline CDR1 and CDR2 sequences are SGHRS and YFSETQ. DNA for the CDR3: TGCGCCAGCAGCTTGGACGGGGTTGCAACTAATGAAAAACTGTTTTTT. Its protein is CASSLDGVATNEKLFF.

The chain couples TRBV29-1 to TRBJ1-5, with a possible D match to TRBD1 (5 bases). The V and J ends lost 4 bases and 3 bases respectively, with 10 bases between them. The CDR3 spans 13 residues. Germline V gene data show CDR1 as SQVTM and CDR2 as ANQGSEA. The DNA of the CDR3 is TGCAGCGTTGGAGAGGGGTTCAATCAGCCCCAGCATTTT. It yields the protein CSVGEGFNQPQHF.

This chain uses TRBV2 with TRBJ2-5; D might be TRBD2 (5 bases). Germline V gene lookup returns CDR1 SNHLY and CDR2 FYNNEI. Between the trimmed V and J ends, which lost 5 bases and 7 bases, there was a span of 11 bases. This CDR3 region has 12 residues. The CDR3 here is CASSHPRGTQYF. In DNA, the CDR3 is TGTGCCAGCAGTCACCCTCGGGGGACCCAGTACTTC.

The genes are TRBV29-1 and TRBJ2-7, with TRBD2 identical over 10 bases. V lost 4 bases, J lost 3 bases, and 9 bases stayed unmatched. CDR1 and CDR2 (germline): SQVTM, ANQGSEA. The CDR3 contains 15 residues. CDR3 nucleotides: TGCAGCGTTGCGGCCGGACTAGCGGAGAACTACGAGCAGTACTTC. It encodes CSVAAGLAENYEQYF.

The CDR3 loop is CASSLMGDTEAFF. CDR3 coding DNA: TGTGCCAGCAGCTTGATGGGGGACACTGAAGCTTTCTTT. The rearrangement links TRBV7-9 to TRBJ1-1, with D maybe TRBD1 (5 bases). The ends were cut back, 3 bases at V and 3 bases at J, with 8 bases in the middle. Germline loops: CDR1 SEHNR, CDR2 FQNEAQ (reference sequence). The CDR3 covers 13 residues.

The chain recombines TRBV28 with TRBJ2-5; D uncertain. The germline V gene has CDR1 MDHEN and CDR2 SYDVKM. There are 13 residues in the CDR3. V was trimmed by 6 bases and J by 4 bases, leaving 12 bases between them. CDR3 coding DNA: TGTGCCAGCAGATCTCCGGACGGAGAGACCCAGTACTTC. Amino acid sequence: CASRSPDGETQYF.

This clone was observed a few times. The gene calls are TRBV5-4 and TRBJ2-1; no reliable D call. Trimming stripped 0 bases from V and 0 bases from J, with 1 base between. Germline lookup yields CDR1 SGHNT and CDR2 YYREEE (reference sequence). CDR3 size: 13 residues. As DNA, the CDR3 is TGTGCCAGCAGCTTGGGCTCCTACAATGAGCAGTTCTTC. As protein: CASSLGSYNEQFF.

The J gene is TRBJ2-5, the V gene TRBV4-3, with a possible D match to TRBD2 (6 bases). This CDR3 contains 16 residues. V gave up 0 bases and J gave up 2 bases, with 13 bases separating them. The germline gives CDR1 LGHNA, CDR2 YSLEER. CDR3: CASSQDRAGGQETQYF. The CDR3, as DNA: TGCGCCAGCAGCCAAGATCGGGCCGGGGGTCAAGAGACCCAGTACTTC.

Here the CDR3 DNA reads TGTGCCAGCAGTGTAGCGGAGTACAATGAGCAGTTCTTC. It translates to CASSVAEYNEQFF. V and J are TRBV6-4 and TRBJ2-1, with D possibly TRBD2 on 6 matching bases. Per germline, CDR1 MRHNA and CDR2 SNTAGT. The CDR3 extends over 13 amino acids. V was cut by 4 bases and J by 4 bases, with 8 bases left in between.

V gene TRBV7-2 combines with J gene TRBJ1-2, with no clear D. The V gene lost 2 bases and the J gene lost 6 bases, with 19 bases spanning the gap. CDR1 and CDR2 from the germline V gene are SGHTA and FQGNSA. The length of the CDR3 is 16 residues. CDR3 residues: CASSLLAGPYSDGYTF. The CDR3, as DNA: TGTGCCAGCAGCTTACTAGCAGGTCCGTACTCAGATGGCTACACCTTC.

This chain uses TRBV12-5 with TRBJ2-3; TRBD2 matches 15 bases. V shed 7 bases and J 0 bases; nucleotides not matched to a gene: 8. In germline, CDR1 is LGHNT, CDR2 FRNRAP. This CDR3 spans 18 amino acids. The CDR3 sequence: CASALRGLAGGSTDTQYF. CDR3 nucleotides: TGTGCTAGTGCCCTCCGGGGACTAGCGGGAGGAAGCACAGATACGCAGTATTTT.

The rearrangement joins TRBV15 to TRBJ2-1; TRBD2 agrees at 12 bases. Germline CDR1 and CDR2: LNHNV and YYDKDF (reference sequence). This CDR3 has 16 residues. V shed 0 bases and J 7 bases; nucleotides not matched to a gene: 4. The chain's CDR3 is CATSRDLAGGPNEQFF. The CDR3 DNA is TGTGCCACCAGCAGAGACCTAGCGGGAGGGCCTAATGAGCAGTTCTTC.

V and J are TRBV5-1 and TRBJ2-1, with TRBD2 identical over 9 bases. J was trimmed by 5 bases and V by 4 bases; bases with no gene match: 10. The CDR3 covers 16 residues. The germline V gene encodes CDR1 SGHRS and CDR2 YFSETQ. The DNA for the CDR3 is TGCGCCAGCAGCCGGGGGCCTAGCGGGACAAACAATGAGCAGTTCTTC. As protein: CASSRGPSGTNNEQFF.